This T cell receptor (beta chain) was retrieved from a study of shared clonotypes between healthy human individuals. Points from the study as a whole: Naive subsets generally exceeded memory subsets in estimated richness.

V lost 0 bases and J lost 6, with 13 bases in between. The CDR3 is made up of 15 amino acids. Germline lookup yields CDR1 SGHDT and CDR2 YYEEEE. There were no recent acute infections or vaccinations among the donors, who were healthy HIV-negative adults. Everyone who donated was a Caucasian adult who lived in Nashville, Tennessee. When replicate PCRs were run on sorted subsets, they used approximately 210 ng DNA, tens of thousands of T cell genomes. Using immunoSEQ multiplex PCR, the repertoire was profiled, and TCRdb retains in-frame clones only, with some absent. Here the sample spans about 1.1 million clones, about 72% being singletons. Only one count was recorded for this clone. The antigen is not known.

The chain joins TRBV5-6 to TRBJ2-1; TRBD1 might be the D (5 bases). Sequenced input: memory CD4+ T cells from PBMCs. The subset here: CD45RA-negative fraction. This TCR was sampled from a man younger than 35 in good health. Some clones in this sample may be carry-over from other donors' samples. CDR3 sequence: CASSLGPTVPNEQFF. The CDR3 bases are TGTGCCAGCAGCTTGGGCCCGACAGTCCCCAATGAGCAGTTCTTC. Full variable domain (missing parts from reference TRBV5-6 and TRBJ2-1): DAGVTQSPTHLIKTRGQQVTLRCSPKSGHDTVSWYQQALGQGPQFIFQYYEEEERQRGNFPDRFSGHQFPNYSSELNVNALLLGDSALYLCASSLGPTVPNEQFFGPGTRLTVL.